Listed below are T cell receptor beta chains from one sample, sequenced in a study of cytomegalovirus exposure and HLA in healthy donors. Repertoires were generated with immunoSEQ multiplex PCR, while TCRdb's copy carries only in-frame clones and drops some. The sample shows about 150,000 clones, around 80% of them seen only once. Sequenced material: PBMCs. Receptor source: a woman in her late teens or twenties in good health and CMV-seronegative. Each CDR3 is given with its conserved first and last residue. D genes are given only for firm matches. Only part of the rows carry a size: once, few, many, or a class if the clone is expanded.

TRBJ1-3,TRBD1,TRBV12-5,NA,CASRPRDRGLGNTIYF,TGTGCTAGTCGGCCCAGGGACAGGGGGCTCGGAAACACCATATATTTT
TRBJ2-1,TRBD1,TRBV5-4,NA,CASSTGTGGYNEQFF,TGTGCCAGCAGCACCGGGACAGGGGGCTATAATGAGCAGTTCTTC
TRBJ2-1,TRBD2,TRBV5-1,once,CASSALAGGEQFF,TGCGCCAGCAGCGCGTTAGCGGGGGGTGAGCAGTTCTTC
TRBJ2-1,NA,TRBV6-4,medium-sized,CASSEIAEGNEQFF,TGTGCCAGCAGTGAGATAGCGGAAGGGAATGAGCAGTTCTTC
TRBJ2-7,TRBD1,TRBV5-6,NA,CASSRDRDSYEQYF,TGTGCCAGCAGCCGGGACAGGGACTCCTACGAGCAGTACTTC
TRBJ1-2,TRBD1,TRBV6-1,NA,CASKSGGNYGYTF,TGTGCCAGCAAATCAGGGGGCAACTATGGCTACACCTTC
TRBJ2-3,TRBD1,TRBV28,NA,CASSFLGTATDTQYF,TGTGCCAGCAGTTTCCTCGGGACAGCTACAGATACGCAGTATTTT
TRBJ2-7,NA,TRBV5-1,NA,CASSSRQGGYEQYF,TGCGCCAGCAGCTCTCGACAGGGAGGCTACGAGCAGTACTTC
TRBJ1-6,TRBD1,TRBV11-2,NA,CASSLRDRANSPLHF,TGTGCCAGCAGCTTAAGGGACAGGGCAAATTCACCCCTCCACTTT
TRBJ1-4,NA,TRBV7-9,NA,CASSWDTLNEKLFF,TGTGCCAGCAGCTGGGACACCCTTAATGAAAAACTGTTTTTT